These 24 T cell receptor beta chains were sequenced from one sample in a study of human CD4 T cells and Enterobacteriaceae. Using immunoSEQ multiplex PCR, the repertoire was profiled, and TCRdb retains in-frame clones only, with some absent. This sample has tens of thousands of clones, with approximately 84% found just once. All CD4+ cells other than CD45RA+CCR7+CD95- naive cells were sorted as memory, over 95% pure. The source material was memory CD4+ T cells from blood. These receptors all come from a human donor in good health.

The genes are TRBV28 and TRBJ2-7; 14 positions agree with TRBD2. V gave up 7 bases and J gave up 1 base; unmatched junction bases: 18. This CDR3 comprises 20 residues. The germline V gene has CDR1 MDHEN and CDR2 SYDVKM. The CDR3 region has the DNA TGTGCCAGCACCACTCGGTGGGGGGCGACTAGCGGGAGGGTTTCCTACGAGCAGTACTTC. Protein product: CASTTRWGATSGRVSYEQYF.

Comment on this clone: One end of the junction is discordant with germline, which a read error may explain. The chain links TRBV7-2 to TRBJ2-3; TRBD2 agrees at 11 bases. Germline V gene sequence: CDR1 SGHTA, CDR2 FQGNSA. The CDR3 loop spans 15 amino acids. This CDR3 reads CASNLLAGVIDTQYF. The DNA for the CDR3 is TGTGCCAGCAACTTACTAGCGGGAGTGATAGATACGCAGTATTTT.

V gene TRBV5-1 combines with J gene TRBJ1-2; D gene uncertain. The CDR3 length is 14 residues. The germline CDR1 and CDR2 sequences are SGHRS and YFSETQ. The V and J ends lost 0 bases and 2 bases respectively, with 8 bases between them. The CDR3 here is CASSLDGGNYGYTF. The CDR3 DNA follows: TGCGCCAGCAGCTTGGACGGCGGCAACTATGGCTACACCTTC.

The chain carries TRBV19 and TRBJ1-5, with 8 bases lining up with TRBD1. The CDR3 totals 15 residues. The J segment lost 2 bases and the V segment lost 4 bases, leaving 4 bases of the junction unmatched. The germline gives CDR1 LNHDA, CDR2 SQIVND (reference sequence). Here the CDR3 reads CASSRTGMGNQPQHF. CDR3 bases: TGTGCCAGTAGTAGGACAGGGATGGGCAATCAGCCCCAGCATTTT.

V usage is TRBV27 and J usage is TRBJ2-7, with TRBD1 matching over 7 bases. From germline, CDR1 is MNHEY and CDR2 SMNVEV (reference sequence). This CDR3 is built from 13 residues. V trimming: 5 bases; J trimming: 2 bases; junction bases outside the gene matches: 3. This CDR3 is CASSRQGPYEQYF. CDR3 sequence (DNA): TGTGCCAGCAGTAGACAGGGCCCCTACGAGCAGTACTTC.

This clone was observed a few times. The CDR3 protein is CASSYSGGVTDTQYF. The DNA for the CDR3 is TGTGCCAGCAGTTACTCGGGTGGGGTCACAGATACGCAGTATTTT. The rearrangement joins TRBV6-6 to TRBJ2-3, with D unresolved. V shed 0 bases and J shed 2 bases, with 9 bases lying between them. Germline V lookup: CDR1 MNHNY, CDR2 SVGAGI (reference sequence). The CDR3 length is 15 residues.

This clone turned up a few times. V and J are TRBV4-1 and TRBJ2-5; 10 positions match TRBD2. Germline V gene sequence: CDR1 MGHRA, CDR2 YSYEKL. The length of the CDR3 is 16 residues. The V gene end was trimmed by 4 bases and the J gene end by 4 bases; junction bases not matched to a gene: 9. The CDR3: CASSPASGSWGETQYF. CDR3 nucleotides: TGCGCCAGCAGCCCCGCTAGCGGGAGCTGGGGAGAGACCCAGTACTTC.

This clone was counted a few times. In nucleotides, the CDR3 is TGTGCCATCAGTGACCCCTCGACAGGAACTGAAGCTTTCTTT. Its protein is CAISDPSTGTEAFF. This chain uses TRBV10-3 with TRBJ1-1; D is possibly TRBD1 (6 bases). This CDR3 spans 14 amino acids. V gave up 3 bases and J gave up 5 bases, with 13 bases separating them. The V gene's germline CDR1 is ENHRY and CDR2 SYGVKD.

Only a few counts were recorded for this clone. The chain joins TRBV9 to TRBJ2-3; D might be TRBD2 (5 bases). The germline V and J ends were trimmed by 0 bases and 4 bases, with 9 bases remaining between them. Germline lookup yields CDR1 SGDLS and CDR2 YYNGEE. The CDR3 sequence is 14 residues long. The CDR3 region is CASSVGGPADTQYF. The CDR3 coding sequence is TGTGCCAGCAGCGTAGGAGGGCCCGCAGATACGCAGTATTTT. Supplemented by reference TRBV9 and TRBJ2-3, the full variable domain reads DSGVTQTPKHLITATGQRVTLRCSPRSGDLSVYWYQQSLDQGLQFLIQYYNGEERAKGNILERFSAQQFPDLHSELNLSSLELGDSALYFCASSVGGPADTQYFGPGTRLTVL.

The CDR3 region has the DNA TGTGCCAGCAGCTCAGGAACCCTAGGGCAGCTGTTTTTT. Its protein product is CASSSGTLGQLFF. The genes are TRBV7-8 and TRBJ2-2; no definite D call. CDR1 SGHVS and CDR2 FQNEAQ come from the germline V gene. V gave up 4 bases and J gave up 12 bases, with 15 bases separating them. The CDR3 spans 13 residues.

The CDR3 region has the DNA TGTGCCAGCAGTGAGGGACAGGGTCAACAGCCCCAGCATTTT. Its protein is CASSEGQGQQPQHF. The chain couples TRBV6-1 to TRBJ1-5; TRBD1 aligns across 9 bases. Germline CDR1 is MNHNS and CDR2 is SASEGT. This CDR3 contains 14 residues. Trimming removed 3 bases from V and 7 bases from J; junction bases left unmatched: 4.

V is TRBV5-5 and J is TRBJ2-3; unclear D gene. CDR1 and CDR2 (germline): SGHKS, YYEKEE (reference sequence). Trimming shortened V by 5 bases and J by 0 bases, and 10 bases separated the two germline ends. This CDR3 region has 14 residues. CDR3 in DNA: TGTGCCAGCAGGAGAGAACCTAGCACAGATACGCAGTATTTT. Protein sequence: CASRREPSTDTQYF. Complete variable domain (other parts from reference TRBV5-5 and TRBJ2-3): DAGVTQSPTHLIKTRGQQVTLRCSPISGHKSVSWYQQVLGQGPQFIFQYYEKEERGRGNFPDRFSARQFPNYSSELNVNALLLGDSALYLCASRREPSTDTQYFGPGTRLTVL.

This clone was recorded a few times. The CDR3 region is CASSLPLGGTQYF. The CDR3 bases are TGTGCCAGCAGTTTACCCCTTGGAGGTACGCAGTATTTT. The chain joins TRBV28 to TRBJ2-3; maybe TRBD2 (5 bases). The CDR3 loop spans 13 amino acids. Germline V gives CDR1 MDHEN, CDR2 SYDVKM. V was pared by 2 bases and J by 8 bases, with 11 bases between. Together with reference TRBV28 and TRBJ2-3, the CDR3 gives the full variable domain: DVKVTQSSRYLVKRTGEKVFLECVQDMDHENMFWYRQDPGLGLRLIYFSYDVKMKEKGDIPEGYSVSREKKERFSLILESASTNQTSMYLCASSLPLGGTQYFGPGTRLTVL.

The rearrangement uses TRBV5-1 and TRBJ2-5; perhaps TRBD2 as D (6 bases). Germline CDR1 reads SGHRS; CDR2 reads YFSETQ. The CDR3 extends over 14 amino acids. The V and J ends lost 1 base and 5 bases respectively, with 12 bases between them. CDR3 nucleotides: TGCGCCAGCAGCTTGTTAGGAGCGGGTGAGACCCAGTACTTC. Encoded protein: CASSLLGAGETQYF.

The rearrangement joins TRBV6-5 to TRBJ1-1, with D tentatively TRBD1 (5 bases). Trimming took 8 bases from V and 11 from J, leaving 18 bases between them. The germline gives CDR1 MNHEY, CDR2 SVGAGI. This CDR3 is 12 amino acids long. The CDR3 spells CASPAFGGIAFF. The DNA of the CDR3 is TGTGCCAGCCCCGCCTTCGGGGGGATCGCTTTCTTT.

The chain links TRBV13 to TRBJ2-3; D not resolved. V was pared by 5 bases and J by 2 bases, with 11 bases between. CDR3 length: 14 residues. CDR1 is PRHDT and CDR2 is FYEKMQ in the germline V gene (reference sequence). CDR3: CASSPATYTDTQYF. The CDR3 DNA follows: TGTGCCAGCAGCCCCGCTACGTACACAGATACGCAGTATTTT.

The CDR3 nucleotides are TGTGCCAGCCGTGACCTCATGGACACTGAAGCTTTCTTT. This codes for CASRDLMDTEAFF. J is TRBJ1-1 and V is TRBV6-6; no firm D call. CDR3 size: 13 residues. Deletions cut 8 bases from V and 3 bases from J, with 13 bases between. Germline CDR1 MNHNY, CDR2 SVGAGI (reference sequence).

The sample holds a few counts of this clone. The chain joins TRBV10-3 to TRBJ2-3; a weak D match, TRBD1 (5 bases). The germline V and J ends were trimmed by 7 bases and 2 bases, with 13 bases remaining between them. Per germline, CDR1 ENHRY and CDR2 SYGVKD. This CDR3 spans 14 amino acids. In nucleotides, the CDR3 is TGTGCCATCAAAGGGGCTTTTTCCACAGATACGCAGTATTTT. Residues: CAIKGAFSTDTQYF.

The genes are TRBV25-1 and TRBJ2-4; perhaps TRBD2 as D (6 bases). The CDR3 runs 14 residues. Germline V gene sequence: CDR1 MGHDK, CDR2 SYGVNS. Trimming stripped 8 bases from V and 8 bases from J, with 19 bases between. The CDR3 region is CASQQAGGVDIQYF. CDR3 nucleotides: TGTGCCAGCCAACAAGCGGGTGGGGTGGACATTCAGTACTTC. Filled out from reference TRBV25-1 and TRBJ2-4, the complete variable domain reads EADIYQTPRYLVIGTGKKITLECSQTMGHDKMYWYQQDPGMELHLIHYSYGVNSTEKGDLSSESTVSRIRTEHFPLTLESARPSHTSQYLCASQQAGGVDIQYFGAGTRLSVL.

This chain's CDR3 is CASSLTGQYGYTF. For the CDR3, the DNA is TGTGCCAGCAGCTTGACGGGACAATATGGCTACACCTTC. The chain is built from TRBV5-8 and TRBJ1-2; possible D gene TRBD1, 6 bases. The ends were cut back, 1 base at V and 5 bases at J, with 9 bases in the middle. The V gene's germline CDR1 is SGHTS and CDR2 YDEGEE. The CDR3 runs 13 residues.

V and J are TRBV11-2 and TRBJ2-3; TRBD2 agrees at 7 bases. The germline CDR1 and CDR2 sequences are SGHAT and FQNNGV. The junction had 16 bases not matched to a gene; V was cut back by 6 bases and J by 4 bases. This CDR3 comprises 17 residues. CDR3 nucleotides: TGTGCCAGCAGGCCATACCTAGGGGCGGGAGTACCAGATACGCAGTATTTT. Amino acids: CASRPYLGAGVPDTQYF.

This chain connects TRBV6-5 to TRBJ2-5, with TRBD1 identical over 8 bases. The CDR3 runs 16 residues. The junction had 7 bases not matched to a gene; V was cut back by 4 bases and J by 0 bases. Germline CDR1 and CDR2: MNHEY and SVGAGI. The CDR3 DNA follows: TGTGCCAGCAGTTTTTCGACAGGGGCGTACCAAGAGACCCAGTACTTC. It translates to CASSFSTGAYQETQYF.

This chain links TRBV2 with TRBJ1-2; D remains unclear. Trimming removed 4 bases from V and 3 bases from J, with 15 bases in between. Germline V gene data show CDR1 as SNHLY and CDR2 as FYNNEI. This CDR3 is built from 15 residues. The DNA for the CDR3 is TGTGCCAGCAGTGCGGACGCCGCACCCCACTATGGCTACACCTTC. It yields the protein CASSADAAPHYGYTF.

V is TRBV5-1 and J is TRBJ1-1; D gene ambiguous. Trimming shortened V by 0 bases and J by 1 base, and 7 bases separated the two germline ends. The CDR3 sequence is 14 residues long. Germline CDR1 SGHRS, CDR2 YFSETQ. CDR3 in amino acids: CASSLGGRNTEAFF. Here the CDR3 DNA reads TGCGCCAGCAGCTTGGGAGGGAGGAACACTGAAGCTTTCTTT. The variable domain in full, completed from reference TRBV5-1 and TRBJ1-1, reads KAGVTQTPRYLIKTRGQQVTLSCSPISGHRSVSWYQQTPGQGLQFLFEYFSETQRNKGNFPGRFSGRQFSNSRSEMNVSTLELGDSALYLCASSLGGRNTEAFFGQGTRLTVV.